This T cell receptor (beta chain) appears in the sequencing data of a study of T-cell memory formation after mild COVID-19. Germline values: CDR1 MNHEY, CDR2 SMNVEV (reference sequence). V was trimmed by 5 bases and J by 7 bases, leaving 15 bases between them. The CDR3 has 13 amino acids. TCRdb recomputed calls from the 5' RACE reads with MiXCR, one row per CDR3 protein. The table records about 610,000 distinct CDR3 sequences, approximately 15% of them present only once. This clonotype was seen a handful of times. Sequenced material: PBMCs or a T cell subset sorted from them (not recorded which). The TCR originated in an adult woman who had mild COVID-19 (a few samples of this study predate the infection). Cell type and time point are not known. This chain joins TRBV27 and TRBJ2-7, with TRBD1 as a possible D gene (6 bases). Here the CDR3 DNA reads TGTGCCAGCAGTCCTCGGACAGTAAGTGAGCAGTACTTC. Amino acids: CASSPRTVSEQYF.